This is a list of T cell receptor beta chains from one sample in a study of CD8 T cells in ankylosing spondylitis. TCRdb independently ran MiXCR on the 5' RACE reads; one entry per CDR3 protein. The data contain some 300,000 distinct CDR3 sequences, roughly 20% of them singletons. The sequencing input was blood, either unsorted or a sorted T cell fraction (not recorded which). Source of these receptors: a female donor with ankylosing spondylitis or in good health (not recorded which). Both conserved end residues are trimmed from each CDR3.

len,v_gene,j_gene,CDR3aa
17,TRBV20-1,TRBJ2-3,SASSKAGTSGTSTDTQY
11,TRBV6-4,TRBJ2-3,ASSEYGGDTQY
12,TRBV2,TRBJ2-7,ASSEKAGVNEQY
15,TRBV6-1,TRBJ2-2,ASSGQGAPFNTGELF
12,TRBV6-5,TRBJ1-1,ASSYSTRGTEAF
12,TRBV6-1,TRBJ1-4,ASSEGTGYEKLF
11,TRBV11-1,TRBJ1-1,ASSSTGATEAF
13,TRBV5-1,TRBJ2-6,ASSTTVAGANVLT
14,TRBV10-3,TRBJ2-5,AISETRTGRGETQY
12,TRBV5-4,TRBJ2-1,ASSSQGADNEQF
12,TRBV15,TRBJ2-7,ATSAPGRLYEQY
13,TRBV7-2,TRBJ2-1,ASSLVVGGNNEQF